This is a list of T cell receptor beta chains from one sample in a study of identifying expanded T cells in peripheral blood. Here immunoSEQ multiplex PCR was the method, and the copy in TCRdb shows in-frame clones only, minus some. The sample lists 100,000 to 110,000 clones; about 90% were seen once. What was sequenced was blood. These TCRs come from a person aged 18 to 70 in good health. Both conserved end residues are part of each CDR3. Fields, in order: J gene, D gene, clone size, V gene, CDR3 DNA, CDR3 protein. The D gene is left open where the match is weak. A row's size may be missing; if present it is once, few, many or a size class.

TRBJ1-2	-	-	TRBV2	TGTGCCAGCACCCTAACTTGGAACTATGGCTACACCTTC	CASTLTWNYGYTF
TRBJ2-7	TRBD1	once	TRBV11-1	TGTGCCAGCAGCCCCCCCTTTTTGCAGGGGGCCTACGAGCAGTACTTC	CASSPPFLQGAYEQYF
TRBJ1-2	-	-	TRBV23-1	TGCGCCAGCTGGAGGGGGGATTGCGGCTACACCTTC	CASWRGDCGYTF
TRBJ2-3	-	once	TRBV12-5	TGTGCTAGCCGGGACGGTAGCACAGATACGCAGTATTTT	CASRDGSTDTQYF
TRBJ1-5	TRBD1	-	TRBV15	TGTGCCACCAGCAGAAAACGGGACAGCCATCAGCCCCAGCATTTT	CATSRKRDSHQPQHF
TRBJ1-5	-	-	TRBV9	TGTGCCAGCAGCGTAGAAGGCAGTAATCAGCCCCAGCATTTT	CASSVEGSNQPQHF
TRBJ2-3	TRBD1	-	TRBV4-2	TGTGCCAGCAGCCAAGGGGACAGCAGCACAGATACGCAGTATTTT	CASSQGDSSTDTQYF
TRBJ2-1	-	-	TRBV7-6	TGTGCCAGCTCTAGCTACTCCTACAATGAGCAGTTCTTC	CASSSYSYNEQFF
TRBJ2-5	TRBD2	-	TRBV5-1	TGCGCCAGCAGCTTGAGCTTTAGCGGGGGGGTTCAAGAGACCCAGTACTTC	CASSLSFSGGVQETQYF
TRBJ1-1	TRBD1	-	TRBV29-1	TGCAGCGTCACTGGACAGGGAAACACTGAAGCTTTCTTT	CSVTGQGNTEAFF
TRBJ2-7	TRBD2	-	TRBV15	TGTGCCACCAGCAGAGAACGGGGGGTCGCGGACGAGCAGTACTTC	CATSRERGVADEQYF
TRBJ2-5	-	-	TRBV5-1	TGCGCCAGCAGCCACGACAGTACTCAAGAGACCCAGTACTTC	CASSHDSTQETQYF
TRBJ2-7	-	-	TRBV2	TGTGCCAGCACCGATGGGGGGTGGGAGCAGTACTTC	CASTDGGWEQYF
TRBJ1-2	TRBD1	-	TRBV7-9	TGTGCCAGCAGCTCGGTCTCGGGACAGGGTTTCGATGGCTACACCTTC	CASSSVSGQGFDGYTF
TRBJ1-5	-	-	TRBV7-9	TGTGCCAGCAGCTTACGGGGAGGCAATCAGCCCCAGCATTTT	CASSLRGGNQPQHF
TRBJ2-3	-	-	TRBV18	TGTGCCAGCTCGCTCTTGGGGGGCCGGACAGATACGCAGTATTTT	CASSLLGGRTDTQYF
TRBJ2-3	-	-	TRBV9	TGTGCCAGCAGCGTAGGTGCCGCCCCCGGTGGTGGTACGCAGTATTTT	CASSVGAAPGGGTQYF
TRBJ1-1	-	-	TRBV2	TGTGCCAGCAGTGCGGGGCCGAACACTGAAGCTTTCTTT	CASSAGPNTEAFF
TRBJ1-1	-	few	TRBV2	TGTGCCAGCAGTGCACAGGGCCGGTTAATGAACACTGAAGCTTTCTTT	CASSAQGRLMNTEAFF
TRBJ1-1	TRBD1	-	TRBV6-1	TGTGCCAGCAGTGAAGGGGGGACAGGTTTCCCTGAAGCTTTCTTT	CASSEGGTGFPEAFF
TRBJ2-3	TRBD2	-	TRBV25-1	TGTGCCAGCAGTGGCCCTAGCGGGAGCTTCGCAGATACGCAGTATTTT	CASSGPSGSFADTQYF
TRBJ2-2	-	-	TRBV10-1	TGCGCCAGCAAGGCCGGCAGCCACACCGGGGAGCTGTTTTTT	CASKAGSHTGELFF
TRBJ2-7	TRBD1	once	TRBV6-1	TGTGCCAGCAGCTCAGGGGGGACAGGGGGCGCCGAGCAGTACTTC	CASSSGGTGGAEQYF
TRBJ2-4	-	-	TRBV4-2	TGTGCCAGCAGCCAAGAATATCGGGGTCTAGCCAAAAACATTCAGTACTTC	CASSQEYRGLAKNIQYF
TRBJ1-6	-	-	TRBV5-1	TGCGCCAGCAGCTTGACGGGAGGCGCGTATTCACCCCTCCACTTT	CASSLTGGAYSPLHF